Below, 2 T cell receptor beta chains from the same sample are listed, as sequenced in a study of blood T cells in healthy people across ages. Next came a second PCR, run for about 6 to 12 cycles, which used a sample-barcoded 5' primer along with a J-beta primer mix. TCRdb re-called the 5' RACE reads through MiXCR, storing one row per CDR3 protein. This sample has 600,000 to 800,000 distinct CDR3 sequences, with about 50% found just once. Sequenced sample: blood. The source of these receptors is a woman aged 80 or older in good health.

The chain couples TRBV9 to TRBJ2-7; D gene ambiguous. The CDR3 totals 14 residues. The germline V gene has CDR1 SGDLS and CDR2 YYNGEE. Trimming stripped 0 bases from V and 0 bases from J, with 7 bases between. This CDR3 is CASSVDTNSYEQYF. Here the CDR3 DNA reads TGTGCCAGCAGCGTAGACACAAACTCCTACGAGCAGTACTTC.

This clonotype was seen a single time. A much bigger clone sits one base away, suggesting this may be a read error. V gene TRBV21-1 combines with J gene TRBJ2-7; TRBD2, the D gene given by the table, was not confirmed from the DNA. TRBV21-1 is a pseudogene segment. The CDR3 is 15 amino acids. The CDR3: CASGKYPAGEHEQYF. The CDR3 nucleotides read TGTGCCAGCGGCAAATATCCAGCGGGAGAACATGAGCAGTACTTC.